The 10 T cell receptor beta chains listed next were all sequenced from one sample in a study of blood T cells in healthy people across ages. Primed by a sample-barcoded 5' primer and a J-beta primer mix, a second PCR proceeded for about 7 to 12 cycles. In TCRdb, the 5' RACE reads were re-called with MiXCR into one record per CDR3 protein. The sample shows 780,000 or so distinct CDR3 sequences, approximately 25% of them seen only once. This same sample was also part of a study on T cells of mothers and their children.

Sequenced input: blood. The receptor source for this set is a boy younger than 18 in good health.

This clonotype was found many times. DNA for the CDR3: TGTGCCAGCAGCTTGGCCCCCCACAGTGTTACTAACTATGGCTACACCTTC. Translated: CASSLAPHSVTNYGYTF. V gene TRBV5-5 combines with J gene TRBJ1-2; the D is unclear. In germline, CDR1 is SGHKS, CDR2 YYEKEE (reference sequence). The CDR3 spans 17 residues. Between the trimmed V and J ends, which lost 0 bases and 0 bases, there was a span of 15 bases. Combining the CDR3 with reference TRBV5-5 and TRBJ1-2 gives the whole variable domain DAGVTQSPTHLIKTRGQQVTLRCSPISGHKSVSWYQQVLGQGPQFIFQYYEKEERGRGNFPDRFSARQFPNYSSELNVNALLLGDSALYLCASSLAPHSVTNYGYTFGSGTRLTVV.

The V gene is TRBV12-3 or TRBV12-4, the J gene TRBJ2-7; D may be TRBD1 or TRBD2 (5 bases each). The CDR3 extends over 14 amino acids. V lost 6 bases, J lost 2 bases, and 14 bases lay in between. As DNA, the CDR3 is TGTGCCAGCAGCCCTAAGCTGGGGGCCTACGAGCAGTACTTC. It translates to CASSPKLGAYEQYF.

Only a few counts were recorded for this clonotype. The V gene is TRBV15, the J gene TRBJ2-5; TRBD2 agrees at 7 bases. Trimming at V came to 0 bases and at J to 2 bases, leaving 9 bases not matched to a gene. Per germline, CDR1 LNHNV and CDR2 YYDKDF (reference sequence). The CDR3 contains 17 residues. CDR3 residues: CATSRDFAGVSQETQYF. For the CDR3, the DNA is TGTGCCACCAGCAGAGATTTTGCGGGAGTGTCACAAGAGACCCAGTACTTC. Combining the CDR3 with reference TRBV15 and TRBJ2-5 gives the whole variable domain DAMVIQNPRYQVTQFGKPVTLSCSQTLNHNVMYWYQQKSSQAPKLLFHYYDKDFNNEADTPDNFQSRRPNTSFCFLDIRSPGLGDTAMYLCATSRDFAGVSQETQYFGPGTRLLVL.

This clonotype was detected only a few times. CDR3 nucleotides: TGTGCCAGCAAGGGACTAGCGGGAGTCTACGATACGCAGTATTTT. It codes for CASKGLAGVYDTQYF. The chain recombines TRBV2 with TRBJ2-3, with 14 nucleotides matching TRBD2. J was trimmed by 6 bases and V by 7 bases; bases with no gene match: 6. This CDR3 is 15 amino acids long. Germline CDR1 SNHLY, CDR2 FYNNEI.

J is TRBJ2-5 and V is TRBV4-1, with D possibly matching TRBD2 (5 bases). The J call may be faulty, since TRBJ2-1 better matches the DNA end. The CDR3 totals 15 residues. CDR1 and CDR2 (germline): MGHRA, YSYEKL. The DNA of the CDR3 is TGCGCCAGCAGCCAGTGGCTAGCAAAGAGCGATGAGCAGTTCTTC. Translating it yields CASSQWLAKSDEQFF.

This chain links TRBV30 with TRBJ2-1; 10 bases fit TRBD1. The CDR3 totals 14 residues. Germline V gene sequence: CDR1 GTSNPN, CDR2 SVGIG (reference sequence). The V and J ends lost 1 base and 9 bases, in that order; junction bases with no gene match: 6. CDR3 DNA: TGTGCCTGGAGTGAGACAGGGGGCATGGTTGAGCAGTTCTTC. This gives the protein CAWSETGGMVEQFF.

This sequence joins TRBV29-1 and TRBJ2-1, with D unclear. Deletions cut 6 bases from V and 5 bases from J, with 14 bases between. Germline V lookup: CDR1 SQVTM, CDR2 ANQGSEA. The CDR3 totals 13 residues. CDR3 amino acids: CSVEDQKDNEQFF. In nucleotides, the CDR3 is TGCAGCGTCGAGGACCAGAAAGACAATGAGCAGTTCTTC.

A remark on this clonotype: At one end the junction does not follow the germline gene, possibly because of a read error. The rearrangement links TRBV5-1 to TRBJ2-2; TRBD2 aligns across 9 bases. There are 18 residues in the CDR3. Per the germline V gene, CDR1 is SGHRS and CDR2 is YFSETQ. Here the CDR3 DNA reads TGCGCCGGCAGCTTGGATCCACTAGCGGGCGGCGGCACCGGGGAGCTGTTTTTT. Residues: CAGSLDPLAGGGTGELFF. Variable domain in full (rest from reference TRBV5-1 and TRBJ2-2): KAGVTQTPRYLIKTRGQQVTLSCSPISGHRSVSWYQQTPGQGLQFLFEYFSETQRNKGNFPGRFSGRQFSNSRSEMNVSTLELGDSALYLCAGSLDPLAGGGTGELFFGEGSRLTVL.

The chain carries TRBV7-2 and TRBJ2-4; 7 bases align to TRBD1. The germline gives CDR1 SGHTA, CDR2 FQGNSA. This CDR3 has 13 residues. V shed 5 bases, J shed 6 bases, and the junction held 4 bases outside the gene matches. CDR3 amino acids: CASSLTGANIQYF. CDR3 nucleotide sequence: TGTGCCAGCAGCCTTACAGGGGCAAACATTCAGTACTTC.

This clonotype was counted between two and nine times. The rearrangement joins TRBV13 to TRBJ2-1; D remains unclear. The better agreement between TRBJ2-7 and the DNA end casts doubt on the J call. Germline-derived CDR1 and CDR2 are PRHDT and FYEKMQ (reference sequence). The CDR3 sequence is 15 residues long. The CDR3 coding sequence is TGTGCCAGCAGCTTTGGTTCCGTATACGAGAACGAGCAGTACTTC. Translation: CASSFGSVYENEQYF.